One and the same sample provided the 15 T cell receptor beta chains below, sequenced in a study of breast tumors, draining lymph nodes, adjacent tissues. The lymph nodes were axillary draining lymph nodes from breast cancer patients. TCRdb re-called the multiplex PCR reads with MiXCR, one entry per CDR3 protein. The profile shows about 300,000 distinct CDR3 sequences, under 35% of them singletons. The sample taken for sequencing was axillary lymph node tissue. These receptors all stem from a female donor with breast cancer. Some clones in this sample may be carry-over from other donors' samples.

This clonotype was detected many times. CDR3 sequence: CASSPPDYEQYF. CDR3 nucleotides: TGTGCCAGCAGCCCCCCCGACTACGAGCAGTACTTC. V gene TRBV6-9 combines with J gene TRBJ2-7; no firm D call. This CDR3 is built from 12 residues. CDR1 and CDR2 from the germline V gene are MNHGY and SVAAGI. Trimming pared 6 bases from V and 3 bases from J, leaving 9 bases between.

This clonotype has only a few counts. Lacking the conserved final phenylalanine or tryptophan, this CDR3 likely reflects a read error. The CDR3 spells CASSLYAEVEQFS. The CDR3 bases are TGTGCCAGCAGCTTGTATGCAGAGGTTGAGCAGTTCTCC. The chain recombines TRBV9 with TRBJ2-1; D not certain. Trimming removed 4 bases at V and 9 bases at J, with 14 bases between. Germline CDR1 reads SGDLS; CDR2 reads YYNGEE. The CDR3 is 13 residues long.

Ten or more counts support this clonotype. The rearrangement uses TRBV12-3 or TRBV12-4 and TRBJ1-2; D is perhaps TRBD1 (6 bases). V shed 6 bases and J shed 0 bases, with 26 bases lying between them. CDR3 size: 19 residues. CDR3 in DNA: TGTGCCAGCAGGTTCGGTCGGGGGGCTACACCCCGGGCTAACTATGGCTACACCTTC. It encodes CASRFGRGATPRANYGYTF.

This sequence joins TRBV4-2 and TRBJ2-4, with D hard to call. The V end lost 1 base, the J end lost 4 bases, and 5 bases lay between the germline ends. Per germline, CDR1 LGHNA and CDR2 YNFKEQ. The CDR3 has 13 residues. The CDR3 loop is CASSQAEKNIQYF. The CDR3 DNA reads as TGTGCCAGCAGCCAAGCTGAGAAAAACATTCAGTACTTC.

This clonotype showed up many times. One junction end does not reproduce the germline sequence, and a read error may be involved. This chain joins TRBV9 and TRBJ2-6, with D possibly being TRBD1 (5 bases). This CDR3 spans 15 amino acids. Germline V gene lookup returns CDR1 SGDLS and CDR2 YYNGEE. The CDR3 loop reads CASSVTGSVANVLTF. CDR3 sequence (DNA): TGTGCCAGCAGCGTAACAGGATCTGTGGCCAACGTCCTGACTTTC.

This clonotype was counted a few times. A much larger clone lies one base from this, so it may be a read error. The chain has TRBV19 and TRBJ2-1; 9 nucleotides line up with TRBD2. CDR1 and CDR2 (germline): LNHDA, SQIVND (reference sequence). The CDR3 consists of 13 residues. The CDR3 region has the DNA TGTGCAACTAGCGGGCCCGACTACAGTGAGCAGTTCTTC. Translation: CATSGPDYSEQFF. The full variable domain, rest sourced from reference TRBV19 and TRBJ2-1, is DGGITQSPKYLFRKEGQNVTLSCEQNLNHDAMYWYRQDPGQGLRLIYYSQIVNDFQKGDIAEGYSVSREKKESFPLTVTSAQKNPTAFYLCATSGPDYSEQFFGPGTRLTVL.

In nucleotides, the CDR3 is TGTGCCACCAGCAGAGGGGGGCTCGGGGGCCGTGACCAAGAGACCCAGTACTTC. It is translated as CATSRGGLGGRDQETQYF. The rearrangement links TRBV15 to TRBJ2-5; D tentatively reads TRBD1 or TRBD2 (6 bases each). The CDR3 is 18 residues long. Germline CDR1 LNHNV, CDR2 YYDKDF (reference sequence). Trimming left V 1 base short and J 0 bases short, with 18 bases between.

In this sample, this clonotype turned up many times. The genes are TRBV6-1 and TRBJ2-5; D may be TRBD2 (6 bases). The CDR3 totals 14 residues. Germline loops: CDR1 MNHNS, CDR2 SASEGT. V lost 7 bases, J lost 5 bases, and 17 bases lay in between. The CDR3 DNA is TGTGCCAGCACCGGGGGAGGCCCCGGGGAGACCCAGTACTTC. It is translated as CASTGGGPGETQYF.

This clonotype showed up just a few times. This may arise from a read error, as a much more abundant clone is one base away. The V and J genes are TRBV12-3 or TRBV12-4 and TRBJ2-2; TRBD2 is a possible D gene (5 bases). CDR3 length: 13 residues. The V end was cut by 3 bases, the J end by 6 bases, with 8 bases between. The CDR3 loop is CASSFGVAGELFF. The CDR3 DNA is TGTGCCAGCAGTTTCGGGGTAGCCGGGGAGCTGTTTTTT.

This clonotype came up many times. V usage is TRBV20-1 and J usage is TRBJ1-6, with no clear D. The V gene lost 0 bases and the J gene lost 10 bases, with 10 bases spanning the gap. From germline, CDR1 is DFQATT and CDR2 SNEGSKA (reference sequence). This CDR3 contains 13 residues. The CDR3 DNA follows: TGCAGTGCTAGAGAGGGTACGGGGTCACCCCTCCACTTT. Translating it yields CSAREGTGSPLHF.

V gene TRBV2 combines with J gene TRBJ2-4; D remains ambiguous. Trimming took off 6 bases at V and 7 bases at J, with 13 bases between the two ends. The germline gives CDR1 SNHLY, CDR2 FYNNEI. The CDR3 is made up of 13 amino acids. The CDR3 loop is CASRTPPSNIQYF. The CDR3, as DNA: TGTGCCAGCAGGACCCCCCCGTCGAACATTCAGTACTTC. Together with reference TRBV2 and TRBJ2-4, the CDR3 gives the full variable domain: EPEVTQTPSHQVTQMGQEVILRCVPISNHLYFYWYRQILGQKVEFLVSFYNNEISEKSEIFDDQFSVERPDGSNFTLKIRSTKLEDSAMYFCASRTPPSNIQYFGAGTRLSVL.

In its sample, this clonotype was seen many times. V gene TRBV20-1 combines with J gene TRBJ1-5, with unresolved D. Germline CDR1 DFQATT, CDR2 SNEGSKA (reference sequence). CDR3 size: 16 residues. V was cut by 3 bases and J by 7 bases, with 22 bases left in between. The CDR3 region is CSASSAGGPLGQPQHF. Here the CDR3 DNA reads TGCAGTGCTAGTTCAGCCGGAGGACCTTTAGGGCAGCCCCAGCATTTT.

The rearrangement links TRBV5-1 to TRBJ2-1; 8 bases align to TRBD1. The J segment lost 9 bases and the V segment lost 0 bases, leaving 11 bases of the junction unmatched. The CDR3 has 16 amino acids. Germline V gene lookup returns CDR1 SGHRS and CDR2 YFSETQ. The CDR3 nucleotides are TGCGCCAGCAGCTTGGGGTTGCAGGGGGCGCGCGGTGAGCAGTTCTTC. Its protein product is CASSLGLQGARGEQFF.

Turning to this clonotype: This may be a read error, as it is one base from a much larger clone. V and J are TRBV11-2 and TRBJ2-5; TRBD2 is a possible D gene (6 bases). The CDR3 spans 11 residues. Trimming took 3 bases from V and 9 from J, leaving 8 bases between them. Germline V gene sequence: CDR1 SGHAT, CDR2 FQNNGV. The CDR3 bases are TGTGCCAGCAGCTTGTGGGAGGCCCAGTACTTC. Amino acids: CASSLWEAQYF.

The sample holds many counts of this clonotype. V is TRBV20-1 and J is TRBJ2-3; TRBD2 matches at 14 bases. The ends lost 6 bases at V and 10 bases at J; junction bases unmatched: 9. Germline CDR1 is DFQATT and CDR2 is SNEGSKA (reference sequence). The CDR3 is 14 residues long. The CDR3 loop is CSAYPGLAGAPQYF. The CDR3 nucleotides are TGCAGTGCCTACCCGGGACTAGCGGGAGCCCCGCAGTATTTT.